This T cell receptor (beta chain) was recovered during a study of cytomegalovirus exposure and HLA in healthy donors (dated by TCRdb to 2016 to 2017). Concerning the study at large: An earlier analysis of approximately 640 of the donors reported approximately 300 Gb of sequence data and around 120 million unique TCR beta sequences from 150 million to 200 million T cells. All discovery cohort repertoires had been generated using a single sequencing platform. Typing coverage differed by locus: A, B, C, DRB1 and DQB1 were typed in roughly 620-630 donors, DQA1 in 500 to 550, DPA1 in 600 to 610, and DPB1 in 400 to 490. Roughly 300 gigabases of sequencing data and approximately 84 million unique TCR sequences were included in an early release covering roughly 600 HLA-typed donors. Five DR-DQ haplotypes were handled as single units for association and clustering, since linkage in the cohort was strong. The study combined high-throughput TCR immunosequencing, statistical association of individual TCRs with disease status, and machine learning to predict cytomegalovirus infection status. Donor age, sex, ethnicity and CMV serostatus were collected together with the repertoire data. The later analysis used no new phenotypic data to find candidate immune exposures, relying instead on TCR beta sequences and their occurrence across donors. Along with the approximately 700-subject first cohort, a separate validation cohort of approximately 110 different subjects was used. The T cell repertoires of several hundred subjects were profiled by immunosequencing and related to cytomegalovirus serostatus. To study patterns of TCR occurrence, a later analysis re-analyzed previously published TCR beta repertoires from 650 to 750 donors and added high-resolution HLA genotyping. Among 398 genotyped donors of the cohort, an average of around 240,000 unique TCR beta nucleotide sequences were sequenced per donor, around 20% of them non-productive. An earlier analysis of fewer than 750 of the donors used high-throughput TCR beta sequencing to judge whether each TCR beta V gene segment behaved as functional or pseudogenic. Of the roughly 400 genotyped donors, over 70% fell in the genetic ancestry cluster associated with self-reported Caucasian donors. The aim of the study was to test whether cataloging public T cell receptors could identify signatures of past pathogen exposure. In a later genetic analysis, genome-wide SNP genotypes for about three fifths of the roughly 670 donors were used, and that subset was treated as a discovery cohort. Class I and class II HLA loci were covered by the typing at four-digit resolution.

Points the paper makes about the study in general: A further reported finding was that TCR beta sequences accurately predicted the HLA-A and HLA-B alleles for most subjects in the first cohort. The classifier was reported to diagnose cytomegalovirus status with high specificity and sensitivity in both the original cohort and the validation cohort. A later analysis found that HLA-associated TCR beta chains were more clonally expanded and had lower generation probabilities than equally common non-associated chains. At a false discovery rate of 0.05, a later analysis linked approximately 18,000 TCR beta sequences to specific HLA alleles. A total of fewer than 200 TCR beta chains were listed by the study as associated with cytomegalovirus. A later analysis reported that several top co-occurrence clusters appeared linked to parvovirus B19, influenza, CMV and Epstein-Barr virus. In a later analysis, the rate of TCR association differed among HLA loci, with DRB1 alleles having the most associated TCRs and HLA-C alleles having the fewest. Presence/absence analyses assumed roughly uniform sequencing depth across donors, an assumption that may not hold. Correlated functional status among segregating V segments might reflect linkage disequilibrium, but an unknown experimental factor could not be ruled out. In an earlier analysis of some 500 of the donors, most TCR beta V segments appeared in productive rearrangements about 90% or about 30% of the time, broadly matching IMGT annotations. Strong co-occurrence of HLA alleles, especially DR and DQ, made assigning TCR associations to individual alleles difficult. In a later analysis, most CMV-associated TCR beta chains were found to appear HLA-restricted, with HLA associations seemingly driven largely by CMV exposure. In a later genetic analysis, fewer N-insertions in productive TCRs were reported among donors in an Asian-associated ancestry cluster than the 666-donor mean. Only TCR beta chains were sequenced in this cohort, and the absence of alpha or paired-chain data limited detectable features. Because some donors lacked HLA typing at each locus, the association tests relied only on the typed subset. A cluster of highly shared sequence variants was judged likely to be a technical artifact of the sequencing pipeline. In vitro tests confirmed that a few of the cytomegalovirus-associated TCR beta chains recognize cytomegalovirus antigens. A later genetic analysis associated a missense DCLRE1C variant with V-gene and J-gene trimming of TCR beta chains, and an independent cohort replicated the association. Across donors, most TCR sequences were observed very rarely, whereas some public TCRs were present in many individuals. About 15 rarely observed V segments, including chromosome 9 orphons, were excluded from the earlier analysis of about 610 of the donors because counts were too low. The only immune exposure information available for the cohort was CMV serostatus. It was suggested by the authors that the approach could potentially be generalized to other disease states and immunological phenotypes.

Receptor amplification or capture employed the immunoSEQ multiplex PCR assay. The multiplex PCR relied on a mix of 60 forward primers for TCR Vbeta segments and 13 reverse primers for TCR Jbeta segments. The CDR3 region of rearranged TCR beta genes was amplified from genomic DNA by a multiplex PCR assay. The Illumina HiSeq System was used to sequence the amplified TCR beta libraries as 87-base-pair reads. The authors' pipeline ran thus. A later analysis tallied 75 million to 95 million unique TCR beta chains across the 700 or so repertoires, and around 10 million of those chains were shared by two or more donors. A nearest-neighbor algorithm error-corrected the raw reads and collapsed the reads into unique sequences, merging closely related sequences to remove PCR and sequencing errors. V, D and J gene segments were assigned by aligning CDR3 sequences to IMGT reference sequences. For a sequence to be retained, a match of at least six nucleotides to both a V gene segment and a J gene segment was required. A rearrangement counted as productive if the CDR3 had no stop codons and remained in frame with V and J, and every other rearrangement counted as non-productive. Following IMGT convention, CDR3 was defined as the stretch from the second conserved V-encoded cysteine to the conserved J-encoded phenylalanine. The earlier analysis of 550 to 650 of the donors excluded any sequence lacking an unambiguous match to a single V gene segment. In an earlier analysis of approximately 550 of the donors, V segments were called functional above 56.7% productive rearrangements and were called segregating when the between-donor standard deviation exceeded 5%. A statistical classification framework was built for diagnosing cytomegalovirus status from the catalog of TCR beta chain sequences. In a later analysis, V and J genes were assigned by comparing TCR nucleotide sequences against IMGT/GENE-DB human TR gene sequences. The TCRdist pipeline was used in a later analysis to assign CDR3 sequences and most-parsimonious VDJ recombination scenarios. In a later analysis, each TCR beta chain was defined by its CDR3 amino acid sequence together with its V-gene family, and reads lacking a unique V-gene family were excluded. In a later analysis, 550 to 650 highly shared, low-generation-probability nucleotide sequences were removed to address suspected cross-contamination and a sequencing artifact. For each public chain, a later analysis derived a clonal expansion index from normalized ranks of inferred template counts within each repertoire. Generation probabilities in a later analysis came from a VDJ recombination model fitted to out-of-frame rearrangements, and those results were checked against IGoR. In a later analysis, TCR-TCR, TCR-HLA and TCR-CMV co-occurrence was scored with hypergeometric tests, and a repertoire-size bias correction was applied to TCR pairs. In a later analysis, false discovery rates were estimated by permuting HLA or CMV assignments 20 times. In a later analysis, co-occurring TCRs were grouped using DBSCAN, with TCRdist sequence similarity added in when clustering inside HLA-allele-positive subsets. Repertoires with fewer than 30,000 or more than 120,000 public chains were left out of co-occurrence clustering, as were about five repertoires with anomalous nucleotide sharing. Held by TCRdb, this immuneACCESS table contains in-frame sequences only and omits some clones. Under half of the omission traces to an unresolved V gene where checked; the cause of the rest is unknown. For V, J and clone size, that table is used; D and trimming come from the DNA. The sample's clone listing holds some 72,000 clones. The ten most abundant clones make up approximately 5.4% of the sample.

The cohort was made up of roughly 670 healthy bone marrow donors. All cohort members were sampled while nominally healthy, although unrecorded immune exposures were likely present. The donor tested CMV seronegative, placing the donor among the 300 to 450 seronegative members of the cohort. Each donor provided a peripheral blood sample, and peripheral blood mononuclear cells were used for TCR beta sequencing. The Qiagen DNeasy Blood Extraction Kit was used to extract genomic DNA from the blood cell samples. Comments on this clone: There is no known antigen for this receptor.

Sequenced sample: PBMCs. The sequence was obtained from a man in his forties or fifties in good health and CMV-seronegative.

The CDR3: CASSSLIQLAGKEETQYF. The DNA is as follows: TGTGCCAGCAGCTCCTTAATTCAACTAGCGGGAAAAGAAGAGACCCAGTACTTC. The rearrangement joined TRBV7-2 to TRBJ2-5; 10 bases in the middle match TRBD2. Reading the germline V gene gives CDR1 SGHTA and CDR2 FQGNSA. Clipping removes 4 bases from V and 3 bases from J, with 14 as the unmatched junction base count. The CDR3, cysteine through phenylalanine, is 18 amino acids long. Only the CDR3 part of the read is kept: 54 bases, read in frame from the first base.